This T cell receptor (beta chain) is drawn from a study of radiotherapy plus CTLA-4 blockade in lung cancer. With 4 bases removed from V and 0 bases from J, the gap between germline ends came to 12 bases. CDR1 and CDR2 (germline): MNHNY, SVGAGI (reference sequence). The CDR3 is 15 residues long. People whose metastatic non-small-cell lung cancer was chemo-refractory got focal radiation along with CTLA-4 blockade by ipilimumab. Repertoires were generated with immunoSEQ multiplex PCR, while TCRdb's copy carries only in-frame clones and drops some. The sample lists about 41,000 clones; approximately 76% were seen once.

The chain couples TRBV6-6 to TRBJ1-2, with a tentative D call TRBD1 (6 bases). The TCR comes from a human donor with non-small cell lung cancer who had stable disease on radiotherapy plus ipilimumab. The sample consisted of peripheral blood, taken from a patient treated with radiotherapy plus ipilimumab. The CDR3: CASSSPTGPNYGYTF. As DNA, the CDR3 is TGTGCCAGCAGTTCACCGACAGGCCCTAACTATGGCTACACCTTC.